This T cell receptor (beta chain) was profiled in a study of blood T cells in healthy people across ages. Only a few counts were recorded for this clonotype. The junction departs from germline at one end; a sequencing error may be responsible. Aged about 6 to 90, donors were systemically healthy Caucasians from Russia. For the second PCR, which ran for roughly 7 to 11 cycles, a sample-barcoded 5' primer and a J-beta primer mix were used. A 12-random-nucleotide template-switch adaptor tagged each cDNA molecule. MiXCR was run by TCRdb on the 5' RACE reads, yielding one entry per CDR3 protein. The data hold 750,000 to 1,000,000 distinct CDR3 sequences, with 25% to 35% observed a single time. The CDR3 is 16 amino acids. The germline V gene encodes CDR1 SSHAT and CDR2 FNYEAQ (reference sequence). This same sample was also part of a study on T cells of mothers and their children. Per that paper: For unrelated pairs as for related ones, thymic selection shapes TCR recombination output similarly.

The material sequenced was blood. The V gene is TRBV7-7, the J gene TRBJ2-1; the match to TRBD2 covers 10 bases. This clonotype was sampled from a woman in her forties in good health. The CDR3 DNA reads TGTGCTAGCAGCTCGCTAGCGGGGGACTCCTACAATGAGCAGTTCTTC. As protein: CASSSLAGDSYNEQFF.